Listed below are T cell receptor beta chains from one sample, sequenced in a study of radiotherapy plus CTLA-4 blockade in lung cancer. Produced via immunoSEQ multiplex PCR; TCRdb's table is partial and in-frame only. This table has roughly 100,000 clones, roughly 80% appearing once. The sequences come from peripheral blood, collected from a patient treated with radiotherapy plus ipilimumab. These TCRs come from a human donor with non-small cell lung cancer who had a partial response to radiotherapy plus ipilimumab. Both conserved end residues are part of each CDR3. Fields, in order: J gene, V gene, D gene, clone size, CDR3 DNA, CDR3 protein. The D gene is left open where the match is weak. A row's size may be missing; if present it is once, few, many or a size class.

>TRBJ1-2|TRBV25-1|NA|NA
TGTGCCAGCAGTGAATTAGGGGGTAACTATGGCTACACCTTC
CASSELGGNYGYTF
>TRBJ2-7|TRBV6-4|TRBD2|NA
TGTGCCAGCACTATCCCACGTCGGGGGGTTTGGGAGCAGTACTTC
CASTIPRRGVWEQYF
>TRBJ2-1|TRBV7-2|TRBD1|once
TGTGCCAGCAGCCCCCGGGACAGGTATTCTAATCAGTTCTTC
CASSPRDRYSNQFF
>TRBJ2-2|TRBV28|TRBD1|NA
TGTGCCAGCAGTTCGGGACAGATGAACACCGGGGAGCTGTTTTTT
CASSSGQMNTGELFF
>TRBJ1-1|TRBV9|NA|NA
TGTGCCAGCAGCGTAGTAGCAGGGAGGACTGAAGCTTTCTTT
CASSVVAGRTEAFF
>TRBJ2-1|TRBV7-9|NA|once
TGTGCCAGCAGCCGGTCAAGGGGTGAGCAGTTCTTC
CASSRSRGEQFF
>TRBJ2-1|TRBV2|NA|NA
TGTGCCTCCTCTAGGGGGGGTTCCTACAATGAGCAGTTCTTC
CASSRGGSYNEQFF
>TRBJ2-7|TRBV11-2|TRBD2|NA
TGTGCCAGCAGCTCGGGACTAGCTTTCCCCTACGAGCAGTACTTC
CASSSGLAFPYEQYF
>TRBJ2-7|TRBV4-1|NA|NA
TGCGCCAGCAGCCAACTAGCGAGCGAGCAGTACTTC
CASSQLASEQYF
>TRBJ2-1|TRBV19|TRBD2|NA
TGTGCCAGTAGTATAGCGAGCGGGAGGACGAATGAGCAGTTCTTC
CASSIASGRTNEQFF
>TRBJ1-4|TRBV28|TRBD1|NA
TGTGCCAGCAGTTTACCCCCAGGGGGGACTAATGAAAAACTGTTTTTT
CASSLPPGGTNEKLFF
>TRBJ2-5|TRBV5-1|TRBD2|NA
TGCGCCAGCAGCTCCAGCGGGAGGGAGACCCAGTACTTC
CASSSSGRETQYF
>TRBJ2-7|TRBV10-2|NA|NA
TGCGCCAGCAGTTCCAGCTCCTACGAGCAGTACTTC
CASSSSSYEQYF
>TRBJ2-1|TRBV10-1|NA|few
TGCGCCAGCAGGAAGGACAGCGGGGCCTACAATGAGCAGTTCTTC
CASRKDSGAYNEQFF
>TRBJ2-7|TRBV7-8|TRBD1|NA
TGTGCCAGTGTTAGGGACAGGCTCTACGAGCAGTACTTC
CASVRDRLYEQYF
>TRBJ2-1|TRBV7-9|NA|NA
TGTGCCAGCAGCTATGGAGGGGATGAGCAGTTCTTC
CASSYGGDEQFF
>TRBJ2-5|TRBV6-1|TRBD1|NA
TGTGCCAGCCTCTCCGGGACAGAGTACCAAGAGACCCAGTACTTC
CASLSGTEYQETQYF
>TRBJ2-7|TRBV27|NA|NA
TGTGCCAGCAGTTTAAGTACATATTCCTACGAGCAGTACTTC
CASSLSTYSYEQYF
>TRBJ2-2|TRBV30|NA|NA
TGTGCCTGGAGTGTACGTCAGGGGAGGGGCACCGGGGAGCTGTTTTTT
CAWSVRQGRGTGELFF
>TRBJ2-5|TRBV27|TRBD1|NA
TGTGCCAGCAACCAGCGGACAGGGGAGGGTACCCAGTACTTC
CASNQRTGEGTQYF
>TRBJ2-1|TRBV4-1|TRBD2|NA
TGCGCCAGCACTCCACTACCGGGACTAGCGCGCAATGAGCAGTTCTTC
CASTPLPGLARNEQFF
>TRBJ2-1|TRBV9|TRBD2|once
TGTGCCAGCAGCGTAGGTGCTAGCGGGAGTTTGGACAATGAGCAGTTCTTC
CASSVGASGSLDNEQFF
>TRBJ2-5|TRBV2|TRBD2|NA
TGTGCCACCGGGACTAGCGGGAGAGAGACCCAGTACTTC
CATGTSGRETQYF
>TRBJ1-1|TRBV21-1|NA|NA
TGTGCCAGCAGCAAAGAGGGGGGACAGGGGAGCACTGAAGCTTTCTTT
CASSKEGGQGSTEAFF
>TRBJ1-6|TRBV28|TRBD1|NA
TGTGCCAGCAGTCCACAGGGGGTCGGCAATTCACCCCTCCACTTT
CASSPQGVGNSPLHF
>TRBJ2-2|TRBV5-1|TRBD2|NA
TGCGCCAGCAGTTTCACTAGCGGGAGTACCGGGGAGCTGTTTTTT
CASSFTSGSTGELFF
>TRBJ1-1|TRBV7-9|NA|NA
TGTGCCAGCAGCTGGGGCAGGGGCAACACTGAAGCTTTCTTT
CASSWGRGNTEAFF
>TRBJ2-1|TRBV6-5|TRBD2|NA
TGTGCCAGCAGTTGGGAGGGACTAGCCAATGAGCAGTTCTTC
CASSWEGLANEQFF
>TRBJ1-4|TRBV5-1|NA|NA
TGCGCCAGCAGCTCCAACGTACAGGGCACTAATGAAAAACTGTTTTTT
CASSSNVQGTNEKLFF
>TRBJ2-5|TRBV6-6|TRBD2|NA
TGTGCCAGCAGTTACGGACTAGCGGGAGAGACCCAGTACTTC
CASSYGLAGETQYF
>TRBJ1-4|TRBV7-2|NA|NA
TGTGCCAGCAGCGAGAGCAATTTGGGGGGGGAAAAACTGTTTTTT
CASSESNLGGEKLFF
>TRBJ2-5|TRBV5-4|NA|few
TGTGCCAGCGGGGGGAACAGAAGAGGAGAGACCCAGTACTTC
CASGGNRRGETQYF
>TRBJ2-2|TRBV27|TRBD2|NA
TGTGCCAGCAGTTTCGACAGCGGGAGGAACACCGGGGAGCTGTTTTTT
CASSFDSGRNTGELFF
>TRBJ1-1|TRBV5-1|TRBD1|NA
TGCGCCAGCAGTTCCACCGGGACAGGGGACACTGAAGCTTTCTTT
CASSSTGTGDTEAFF
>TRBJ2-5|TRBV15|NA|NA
TGTGCCACCAGCAGAGATGTAGAGGACCAAGAGACCCAGTACTTC
CATSRDVEDQETQYF
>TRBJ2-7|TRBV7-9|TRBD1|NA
TGTGCCAGCAGCCCCCTTAACAGGGGGCTAGCGCACGAGCAGTACTTC
CASSPLNRGLAHEQYF
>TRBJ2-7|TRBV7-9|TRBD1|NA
TGTGCCAGTGGACAGGGCTACGAGCAGTACTTC
CASGQGYEQYF
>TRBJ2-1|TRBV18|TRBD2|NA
TGTGCCAGCTCACCACCACTAGCGGGAATGGGCAATGAGCAGTTCTTC
CASSPPLAGMGNEQFF
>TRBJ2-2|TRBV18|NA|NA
TGTGCCAGCTCACCCGGAGGAACCGGGGAGCTGTTTTTT
CASSPGGTGELFF
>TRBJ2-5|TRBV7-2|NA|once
TGTGCCAGCACCCGAGTGGTTAAAGAGACCCAGTACTTC
CASTRVVKETQYF
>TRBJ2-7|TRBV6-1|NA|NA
TGTGCCAGCAGTGGGTACGGCTACGAGCAGTACTTC
CASSGYGYEQYF
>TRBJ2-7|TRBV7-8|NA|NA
TGTGCCAGCAGCTTAGGACTGCTCTACGAGCAGTACTTC
CASSLGLLYEQYF
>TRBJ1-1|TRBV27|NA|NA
TGTGCCAGCAGCACCGAAGGGAGACGAAGCACTGAAGCTTTCTTT
CASSTEGRRSTEAFF
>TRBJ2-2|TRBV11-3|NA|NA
TGTGCCAGCAGCCTGTCGGCGAACACCGGGGAGCTGTTTTTT
CASSLSANTGELFF
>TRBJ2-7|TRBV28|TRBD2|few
TGTGCCAGCAGGGTCCGGGTAGCGGGATCCTACGAGCAGTACTTC
CASRVRVAGSYEQYF
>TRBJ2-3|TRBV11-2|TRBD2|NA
TGTGCCAGCAGCTTAGATCTGCGGACTAGCGGGAGGGGAGGGACAGATACGCAGTATTTT
CASSLDLRTSGRGGTDTQYF
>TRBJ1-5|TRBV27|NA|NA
TGTGCCAGCAGTCCTCAGACAGCCCAGGGGCCCCAGCATTTT
CASSPQTAQGPQHF
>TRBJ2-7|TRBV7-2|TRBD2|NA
TGTGCCAGCAGCTTAGTGAGTAGCGGGAGCTACGAGCAGTACTTC
CASSLVSSGSYEQYF
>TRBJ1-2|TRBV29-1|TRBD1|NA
TGCAGCGTTTTGCCCAGGACAGGGGGGTATGGCTACACCTTC
CSVLPRTGGYGYTF
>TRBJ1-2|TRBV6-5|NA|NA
TGTGCCATCAGTGAAACAGTATATGGCTACACCTTC
CAISETVYGYTF
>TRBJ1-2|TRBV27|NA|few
TGTGCCAGCAGTTTATCGCTTGGGGGCCTAGGATATGGCTACACCTTC
CASSLSLGGLGYGYTF